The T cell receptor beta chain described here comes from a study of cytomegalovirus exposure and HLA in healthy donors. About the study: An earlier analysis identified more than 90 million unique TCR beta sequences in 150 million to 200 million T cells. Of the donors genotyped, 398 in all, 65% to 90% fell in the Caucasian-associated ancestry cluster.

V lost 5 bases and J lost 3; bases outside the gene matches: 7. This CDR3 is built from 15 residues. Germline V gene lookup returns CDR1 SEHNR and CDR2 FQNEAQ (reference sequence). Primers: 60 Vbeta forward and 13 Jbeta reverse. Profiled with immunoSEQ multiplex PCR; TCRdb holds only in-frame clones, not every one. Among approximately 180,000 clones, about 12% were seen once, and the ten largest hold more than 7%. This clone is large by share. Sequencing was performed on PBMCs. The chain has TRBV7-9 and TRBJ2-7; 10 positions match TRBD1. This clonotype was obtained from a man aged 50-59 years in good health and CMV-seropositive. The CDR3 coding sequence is TGTGCCAGCAGCCTCCGGGACAGGGGAAACTACGAGCAGTACTTC. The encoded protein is CASSLRDRGNYEQYF.